This T cell receptor (beta chain) was documented in a study of cytomegalovirus exposure and HLA in healthy donors. For the study at large: Most donors, just over 80% of a few hundred genotyped, fell in the Caucasian-associated ancestry cluster. Study observations and caveats: With later analysis, a missense DCLRE1C variant became linked to TCR beta V- and J-gene trimming. Analysis performed later showed TCR beta chains linked to HLA being more clonally expanded than equally common others. Accurate HLA-A and HLA-B prediction from TCR beta sequences was reported for most subjects.

Use of 60 Vbeta and 13 Jbeta primers characterized the PCR. Method: immunoSEQ multiplex PCR; TCRdb's copy keeps in-frame clones and lacks some. The sample holds 180,000 or so clones, more than 60% seen once. The CDR3 consists of 14 residues. CDR1 is ENHRY, CDR2 SYGVKD, per germline. V was clipped by 6 bases and J by 3 bases, with 15 bases between them. With regard to this clone: Its cognate antigen is unknown.

The TCR was taken from a female donor in good health and CMV-seronegative. The rearrangement links TRBV10-3 to TRBJ2-7; a weak D match, TRBD1 (6 bases). The sample consisted of PBMCs. CDR3 amino acids: CAIRARGQNYEQYF. CDR3 sequence (DNA): TGTGCCATCAGGGCTCGGGGACAAAACTACGAGCAGTACTTC.